The 28 T cell receptor beta chains in this list originate from one sample, sequenced in a study of response to subunit inactivated influenza vaccine (dated by TCRdb to 2016 to 2019). Library method: RT-PCR. The sequencing machine was an Illumina HiSeq 2500. The raw public reads went through TCRdb reprocessing: fastp at Q25, MiXCR clone calling, in-frame beta chains kept. Each entry merges the rows of one CDR3 protein and shows their most common DNA and genes. For this sample the table gives a few hundred thousand distinct CDR3 sequences, of which 12% to 15% were detected only once. Of the sample, approximately 10% falls within the top ten clones. The starting material was PBMCs from blood, obtained 11 to 12 days after vaccination. These receptor sequences come from a man aged 50 or older who received an inactivated influenza vaccine. Donor details come from another sample of the same person, matched by shared clones.

This clonotype has ten or more counts. This chain uses TRBV15 with TRBJ2-1, with TRBD2 matching over 8 bases. The CDR3 is 15 amino acids. Germline V gives CDR1 LNHNV, CDR2 YYDKDF (reference sequence). V was pared by 0 bases and J by 7 bases, with 5 bases of the junction left unmatched. The DNA of the CDR3 is TGTGCCACCAGCAGAGATTTGGGACTAGAAAATGAGCAGTTCTTC. Protein product: CATSRDLGLENEQFF.

The chain employs TRBV5-6 and TRBJ2-5; 8 bases agree with TRBD1. The CDR3 is made up of 17 amino acids. Germline V gene lookup returns CDR1 SGHDT and CDR2 YYEEEE. The junction had 15 bases not matched to a gene; V was cut back by 3 bases and J by 5 bases. The CDR3 region has the DNA TGTGCCAGCAGCTCACCCAGGGGACAGGTTATGGGGGAGACCCAGTACTTC. Translation: CASSSPRGQVMGETQYF.

The J gene is TRBJ2-7, the V gene TRBV4-3, with TRBD2 matching over 11 bases. V lost 4 bases, J lost 6 bases, and 8 bases stayed unmatched. This CDR3 has 15 amino acids. The germline V gene has CDR1 LGHNA and CDR2 YSLEER. This CDR3 reads CASSPQLAGDREQYF. The CDR3 DNA sequence: TGCGCCAGCAGCCCCCAACTAGCGGGAGACCGCGAGCAGTACTTC.

This clonotype was detected a few times. The rearrangement links TRBV28 to TRBJ2-1; the match to TRBD2 covers 7 bases. CDR3 length equals 16 residues. The germline gives CDR1 MDHEN, CDR2 SYDVKM. After removal of 3 bases from V and 6 bases from J, the junction contained 11 bases not matched to a gene. The CDR3 loop is CASSFLRGLGFNEQFF. CDR3 DNA: TGTGCCAGCAGTTTTCTGCGTGGACTAGGATTCAATGAGCAGTTCTTC.

In this sample, this clonotype turned up many times. J is TRBJ1-1 and V is TRBV2; TRBD1 aligns across 8 bases. The germline gives CDR1 SNHLY, CDR2 FYNNEI. The CDR3 extends over 14 amino acids. With V trimmed by 5 bases and J by 4 bases, 6 bases remained unmatched. As DNA, the CDR3 is TGTGCCAGCAGTCTACAGGGGGGATCCACTGAAGCTTTCTTT. It codes for CASSLQGGSTEAFF.

The sample holds a few counts of this clonotype. The rearrangement uses TRBV12-3 or TRBV12-4 and TRBJ2-5, with D unresolved. V was cut by 4 bases and J by 0 bases, with 9 bases left in between. This CDR3 has 14 amino acids. Here the CDR3 DNA reads TGTGCCAGCAGTTGGGCTAACAACCAAGAGACCCAGTACTTC. It yields the protein CASSWANNQETQYF.

The chain combines TRBV4-1 with TRBJ2-1; tentatively, D is TRBD2 (5 bases). This CDR3 comprises 15 residues. In germline, CDR1 is MGHRA, CDR2 YSYEKL. Trimming cost V 4 bases and J 0 bases, with 10 bases left between them. This CDR3 reads CASSPGESSYNEQFF. The CDR3 region has the DNA TGCGCCAGCAGCCCCGGGGAGAGCTCCTACAATGAGCAGTTCTTC.

This clonotype was picked up a small number of times. This rearrangement joins TRBV2 to TRBJ2-1, with D perhaps matching TRBD1 (6 bases). The CDR3 contains 14 residues. Per germline, CDR1 SNHLY and CDR2 FYNNEI. Between the trimmed V and J ends, which lost 6 bases and 2 bases, there was a span of 11 bases. CDR3 sequence reads: CASSRQAAYNEQFF. The CDR3 nucleotides are TGTGCCAGCAGCCGACAGGCCGCCTACAATGAGCAGTTCTTC.

In its sample, this clonotype was seen many times. The chain combines TRBV7-9 with TRBJ1-1; TRBD1 matches 8 bases. Germline trimming cut 5 bases from V and 2 bases from J; bases unmatched to any gene: 7. The V gene's germline CDR1 is SEHNR and CDR2 FQNEAQ (reference sequence). The CDR3 has 15 residues. The CDR3 here is CASSTGQGRNTEAFF. The CDR3 coding sequence is TGTGCCAGCAGCACCGGACAGGGTAGAAACACTGAAGCTTTCTTT.

This chain joins TRBV29-1 and TRBJ2-3, with D possibly being TRBD2 (5 bases). The CDR3 length is 14 residues. Germline loops: CDR1 SQVTM, CDR2 ANQGSEA. V was pared by 6 bases and J by 0 bases, with 13 bases between. CDR3 nucleotides: TGCAGCGTGAGGGCGCCTCCCAGCACAGATACGCAGTATTTT. This sequence encodes CSVRAPPSTDTQYF.

This clonotype was seen more than once but under ten times. J is TRBJ1-4 and V is TRBV2; 8 bases line up with TRBD1. The CDR3 runs to 15 residues. V was clipped by 3 bases and J by 3 bases; unmatched bases: 3. Germline values: CDR1 SNHLY, CDR2 FYNNEI. CDR3 amino acids: CASSDEQGANEKLFF. The CDR3 region has the DNA TGTGCCAGCAGTGATGAACAGGGGGCTAATGAAAAACTGTTTTTT.

In regard to this clonotype: A single base separates this from a much larger clone, so it may be a read error. The chain has TRBV7-9 and TRBJ2-7; 7 positions match TRBD1. This CDR3 comprises 14 residues. Germline loops: CDR1 SEHNR, CDR2 FQNEAQ (reference sequence). Here the CDR3 reads CVSSLGDRSYEQYF. The CDR3 region has the DNA TGTGTCAGCAGCTTAGGGGACAGATCCTACGAGCAGTACTTC.

This chain links TRBV20-1 with TRBJ2-1, with 8 bases aligning to TRBD2. Germline values: CDR1 DFQATT, CDR2 SNEGSKA (reference sequence). CDR3 size: 14 residues. Trimming at V came to 6 bases and at J to 6 bases, leaving 10 bases not matched to a gene. The CDR3 region is CSAPVTGLVNEQFF. The DNA for the CDR3 is TGCAGTGCCCCAGTCACGGGACTAGTCAATGAGCAGTTCTTC.

The chain employs TRBV18 and TRBJ2-1; D perhaps matches TRBD2 (6 bases). Germline assignment: CDR1 KGHSH and CDR2 LQKENI. The CDR3 has 13 amino acids. Trimming took off 2 bases at V and 12 bases at J, with 14 bases between the two ends. The CDR3 loop is CASSPDKKAGQFF. The CDR3 DNA reads TGTGCCAGCTCACCAGATAAGAAAGCGGGGCAGTTCTTC. The full variable domain, its missing parts supplied by reference TRBV18 and TRBJ2-1, is NAGVMQNPRHLVRRRGQEARLRCSPMKGHSHVYWYRQLPEEGLKFMVYLQKENIIDESGMPKERFSAEFPKEGPSILRIQQVVRGDSAAYFCASSPDKKAGQFFGPGTRLTVL.

The genes are TRBV5-6 and TRBJ2-7; no firm D call. The CDR3 covers 14 residues. V lost 6 bases and J lost 0, with 13 bases in between. Germline values: CDR1 SGHDT, CDR2 YYEEEE. CDR3 sequence (DNA): TGTGCCAGCACCCTGGCTTGGGACTCCTACGAGCAGTACTTC. This translates into CASTLAWDSYEQYF.

V is TRBV12-3 or TRBV12-4 and J is TRBJ1-1; no clear D. The CDR3 has 13 residues. Trimming pared 9 bases from V and 0 bases from J, leaving 11 bases between. In DNA, the CDR3 is TGTGCCAGTGGAGGGAGCATGAACACTGAAGCTTTCTTT. This gives the protein CASGGSMNTEAFF.

Many counts were recorded for this clonotype. At one of its ends the junction is not consistent with the germline gene, which may arise from a read error. This chain connects TRBV5-1 to TRBJ2-3; TRBD2 is a possible D gene (6 bases). The length of the CDR3 is 15 residues. Germline CDR1 is SGHRS and CDR2 is YFSETQ. The CDR3 DNA follows: TGTGCCAGCAGCTTAGTGGCTAGCGGCACAGATACGCAGTATTTT. It translates to CASSLVASGTDTQYF.

This clonotype came up many times. The rearrangement uses TRBV4-2 and TRBJ1-2; possible D gene TRBD1, 5 bases. The germline gives CDR1 LGHNA, CDR2 YNFKEQ. This CDR3 region has 15 residues. V lost 4 bases and J 7 bases, leaving 19 bases between the germline ends. The CDR3: CASSPEAGFGGGYTF. The CDR3 DNA is TGTGCCAGCAGCCCCGAGGCAGGGTTTGGTGGTGGCTACACCTTC.

This clonotype was seen only a few times. The rearrangement uses TRBV20-1 and TRBJ1-5; the D gene is possibly TRBD1 (5 bases). Germline V CDR1 and CDR2: DFQATT, SNEGSKA (reference sequence). CDR3 length: 13 residues. Here the CDR3 reads CGSGGFGNQPQHF. Written as DNA, the CDR3 is TGCGGCTCGGGGGGTTTTGGCAATCAGCCCCAGCATTTT.

The chain is built from TRBV11-3 and TRBJ2-1; 11 bases fit TRBD2. The germline CDR1 and CDR2 sequences are SGHNT and YENEEA. V was pared by 0 bases and J by 6 bases, with 7 bases of the junction left unmatched. The CDR3 covers 17 residues. CDR3 sequence: CASSLDRGLAVFNEQFF. CDR3 DNA: TGTGCCAGCAGCTTAGATAGGGGACTAGCGGTTTTCAATGAGCAGTTCTTC. The full variable domain, rest sourced from reference TRBV11-3 and TRBJ2-1, is EAGVVQSPRYKIIEKKQPVAFWCNPISGHNTLYWYLQNLGQGPELLIRYENEEAVDDSQLPKDRFSAERLKGVDSTLKIQPAELGDSAVYLCASSLDRGLAVFNEQFFGPGTRLTVL.

Ten or more counts support this clonotype. V and J are TRBV20-1 and TRBJ1-3; 8 bases match TRBD1. CDR1 is DFQATT, CDR2 SNEGSKA, per germline (reference sequence). This CDR3 spans 13 amino acids. The V segment lost 5 bases and the J segment 0 bases; nucleotides outside the gene matches: 0. CDR3: CSAGQGSGNTIYF. CDR3 bases: TGCAGTGCTGGACAGGGCTCTGGAAACACCATATATTTT.

The rearrangement joins TRBV6-1 to TRBJ2-1; 10 positions agree with TRBD2. Germline V CDR1 and CDR2: MNHNS, SASEGT. There are 16 residues in the CDR3. Trimming at V came to 5 bases and at J to 7 bases, leaving 11 bases not matched to a gene. CDR3 region: CASSLLAGVGLNEQFF. The CDR3 DNA sequence: TGTGCCAGCAGTCTCCTAGCGGGAGTAGGCTTGAATGAGCAGTTCTTC.

This clonotype turned up a few times. The V gene is TRBV20-1, the J gene TRBJ2-7; 9 nucleotides agree with TRBD1. V was pared by 1 base and J by 2 bases, with 15 bases of the junction left unmatched. The length of the CDR3 is 18 residues. The germline V gene has CDR1 DFQATT and CDR2 SNEGSKA (reference sequence). This chain's CDR3 is CSARGPSDRGFTPYEQYF. In nucleotides, the CDR3 is TGCAGTGCTAGAGGTCCCTCCGACAGGGGGTTTACACCCTACGAGCAGTACTTC.

The chain is built from TRBV11-1 and TRBJ2-1; TRBD1 agrees at 7 bases. Unmatched junction bases numbered 12, after V lost 2 bases and J lost 8 bases. CDR3 length equals 16 residues. The V gene's germline CDR1 is SGHAT and CDR2 FQDESV (reference sequence). CDR3 amino acids: CASSLRQGSIMDEQFF. Here the CDR3 DNA reads TGTGCCAGCAGCTTACGACAGGGAAGTATTATGGATGAGCAGTTCTTC.

This clonotype occurred a few times. The chain joins TRBV12-3 or TRBV12-4 to TRBJ2-5, with TRBD2 matching over 8 bases. V shed 3 bases, J shed 1 base, and the junction held 4 bases outside the gene matches. This CDR3 comprises 15 residues. The CDR3: CASSLERGGQETQYF. The CDR3 coding sequence is TGTGCCAGCAGTTTGGAACGGGGGGGCCAAGAGACCCAGTACTTC.

This clonotype occurred many times. The V gene is TRBV27, the J gene TRBJ1-1; 12 nucleotides agree with TRBD1. Germline V gene sequence: CDR1 MNHEY, CDR2 SMNVEV (reference sequence). Trimming cost V 5 bases and J 3 bases; bases outside gene matches: 4. The length of the CDR3 is 15 residues. Here the CDR3 DNA reads TGTGCCAGCAGTGCCGGGACAGGGGGCTACACTGAAGCTTTCTTT. This encodes CASSAGTGGYTEAFF.

The V call is TRBV7-2, the J call TRBJ2-7, with 8 nucleotides matching TRBD2. The germline V gene encodes CDR1 SGHTA and CDR2 FQGNSA. V shed 5 bases and J 3 bases; nucleotides not matched to a gene: 12. CDR3 length equals 16 residues. The CDR3 reads CASSALPSGRLYEQYF. CDR3 sequence (DNA): TGTGCCAGCAGCGCCCTCCCCAGCGGGAGACTCTACGAGCAGTACTTC.

The CDR3 DNA follows: TGTGCCACCAGTGATTTGACAGGGACTGAAGCTTTCTTT. Protein: CATSDLTGTEAFF. The chain recombines TRBV24-1 with TRBJ1-1; perhaps TRBD1 as D (6 bases). The CDR3 has 13 amino acids. The V gene's germline CDR1 is KGHDR and CDR2 SFDVKD. With 0 bases removed from V and 5 bases from J, the gap between germline ends came to 6 bases.